This T cell receptor beta chain was sequenced in a study of Ad26.COV2.S vaccination and SARS-CoV-2 variants. This clone was seen more than once but under ten times. Using immunoSEQ multiplex PCR, the repertoire was profiled, and TCRdb retains in-frame clones only, with some absent. The repertoire consists of a few hundred thousand clones, with 83% occurring once and the leading ten covering about 7.4%. The treatment: some 20 received Ad26.COV2.S at low or high dose, single or two shots; five or six received placebo; per-sample allocation not given. Sample collection was performed on day 63 after the first vaccine or placebo injection. CDR3 size: 15 residues. The V end was cut by 6 bases, the J end by 3 bases, with 18 bases between. Germline lookup yields CDR1 SQVTM and CDR2 ANQGSEA.

This receptor was identified in a person between 18 and 59 years old who received the Ad26.COV2.S COVID-19 vaccine or a placebo. The chain joins TRBV29-1 to TRBJ1-5; tentative D call: TRBD1 (5 bases). The material sequenced was peripheral blood, taken in a trial of Ad26.COV2.S vaccine versus placebo. Here the CDR3 reads CSVREGVADNQPQHF. The DNA of the CDR3 is TGCAGCGTCCGAGAAGGGGTAGCAGACAATCAGCCCCAGCATTTT.